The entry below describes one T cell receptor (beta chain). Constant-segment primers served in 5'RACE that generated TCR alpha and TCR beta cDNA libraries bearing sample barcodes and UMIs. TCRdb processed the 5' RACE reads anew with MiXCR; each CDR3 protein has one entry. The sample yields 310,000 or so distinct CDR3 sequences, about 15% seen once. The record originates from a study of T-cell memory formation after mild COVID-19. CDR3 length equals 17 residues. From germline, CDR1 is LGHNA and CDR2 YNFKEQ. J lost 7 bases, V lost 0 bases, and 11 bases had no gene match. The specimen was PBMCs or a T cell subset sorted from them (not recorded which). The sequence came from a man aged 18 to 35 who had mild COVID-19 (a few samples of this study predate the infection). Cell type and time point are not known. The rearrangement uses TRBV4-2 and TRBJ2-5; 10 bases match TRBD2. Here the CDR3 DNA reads TGTGCCAGCAGCCAAGATGTCAGCGGGGGGGCCGGGGCGACCCAGTACTTC. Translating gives CASSQDVSGGAGATQYF.